This T cell receptor beta chain was observed in a study of cytomegalovirus exposure and HLA in healthy donors. Comments on this clone: Its antigen is not identified.

Germline V gene sequence: CDR1 MDHEN, CDR2 SYDVKM. CDR3 length equals 13 residues. V lost 7 bases, J lost 4 bases, and 6 bases stayed unmatched. This PCR relied on a set of 60 Vbeta primers and 13 Jbeta primers. The authors' processing: Counted up in a later analysis, unique TCR beta chains came to 65 million to 100 million, with roughly 11 million shared. Produced via immunoSEQ multiplex PCR; TCRdb's table is partial and in-frame only. The V and J calls and clone size are taken from that table; D and trimming were inferred from the DNA. The sample has some 150,000 clones, 82% seen once; the top ten hold about 11%. The study, taken as a whole, reports: Reports state that TCR beta sequences accurately predicted most subjects' HLA-A and HLA-B alleles. It was reportedly the case that the classifier diagnosed cytomegalovirus status with high specificity and sensitivity. In a later analysis, across HLA loci, associated TCR counts were highest for DRB1, lowest for HLA-C.

The sequence was obtained from a man between 45 and 60 years old in good health and CMV-seropositive. The sample was PBMCs. The chain combines TRBV28 with TRBJ1-2; 7 nucleotides match TRBD1. CDR3 region: CASNSQGGYGYTF. The CDR3 DNA reads as TGTGCCAGCAATTCTCAGGGGGGCTATGGCTACACCTTC.